This TCR beta chain appears in the sequencing data of a study of blood T cell repertoires in COVID-19. Measured with immunoSEQ multiplex PCR; TCRdb has only the in-frame clones, and not every one. The data show approximately 360,000 clones, with roughly four fifths seen just once and over 4.5% held by the top ten. The CDR3 extends over 15 amino acids. With 4 bases removed from V and 5 bases from J, the gap between germline ends came to 14 bases. The V gene's germline CDR1 is SGHNT and CDR2 YENEEA. The study recruited people aged roughly 18 to 100 years across around 24 US areas. For recovered donors of Cohort 3, there were two negative PCRs, clearance, or symptom resolution.

Sequencing was performed on PBMCs or T cells enriched from blood (not recorded which). This chain links TRBV11-3 with TRBJ2-2; D perhaps matches TRBD1 (6 bases). The TCR originated in a woman aged 50 to 65 who had recovered from COVID-19. DNA for the CDR3: TGTGCCAGCAGCTCAAAGGGGGTTTGGACCGGGGAGCTGTTTTTT. Translating gives CASSSKGVWTGELFF.